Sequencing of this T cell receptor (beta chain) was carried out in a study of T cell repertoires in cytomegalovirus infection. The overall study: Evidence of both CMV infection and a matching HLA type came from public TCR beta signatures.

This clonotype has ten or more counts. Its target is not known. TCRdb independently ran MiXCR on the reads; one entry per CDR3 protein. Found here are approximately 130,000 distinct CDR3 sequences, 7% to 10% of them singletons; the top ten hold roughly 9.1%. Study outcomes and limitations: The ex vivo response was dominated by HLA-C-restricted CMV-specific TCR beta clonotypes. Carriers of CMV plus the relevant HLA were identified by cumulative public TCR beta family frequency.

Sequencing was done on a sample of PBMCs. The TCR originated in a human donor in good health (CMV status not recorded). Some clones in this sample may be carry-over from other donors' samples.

The CDR3 reads CASTGLVRTEAFF. In nucleotides, the CDR3 is TGTGCCAGTACGGGGCTCGTTAGGACTGAAGCTTTCTTT. The chain employs TRBV6-5 and TRBJ1-1; possible D gene TRBD1, 5 bases. Germline-derived CDR1 and CDR2 are MNHEY and SVGAGI. CDR3 size: 13 residues. V lost 9 bases and J lost 5, with 16 bases in between.